Included here is one TCR beta chain sequence, with context. These data come from a study of radiotherapy plus CTLA-4 blockade in lung cancer. Sequencing was performed with immunoSEQ multiplex PCR; in TCRdb, only in-frame clones are kept and a portion is missing. The table has tens of thousands of clones, 85% seen once. The V end lost 4 bases, the J end lost 3 bases, and 17 bases lay between the germline ends. The germline V gene encodes CDR1 SGHRS and CDR2 YFSETQ. CDR3 length: 16 residues. The genes are TRBV5-1 and TRBJ1-5; possible D gene TRBD1, 6 bases. This TCR was sampled from a human donor with non-small cell lung cancer whose response to radiotherapy plus ipilimumab could not be evaluated. Sequenced here: peripheral blood, sampled from a patient treated with radiotherapy plus ipilimumab. CDR3 protein: CASSLEGGLNNQPQHF. The CDR3 DNA reads as TGCGCCAGCAGCCTAGAGGGGGGGTTGAACAATCAGCCCCAGCATTTT. Full variable domain (remainder filled in from reference TRBV5-1 and TRBJ1-5): KAGVTQTPRYLIKTRGQQVTLSCSPISGHRSVSWYQQTPGQGLQFLFEYFSETQRNKGNFPGRFSGRQFSNSRSEMNVSTLELGDSALYLCASSLEGGLNNQPQHFGDGTRLSIL.